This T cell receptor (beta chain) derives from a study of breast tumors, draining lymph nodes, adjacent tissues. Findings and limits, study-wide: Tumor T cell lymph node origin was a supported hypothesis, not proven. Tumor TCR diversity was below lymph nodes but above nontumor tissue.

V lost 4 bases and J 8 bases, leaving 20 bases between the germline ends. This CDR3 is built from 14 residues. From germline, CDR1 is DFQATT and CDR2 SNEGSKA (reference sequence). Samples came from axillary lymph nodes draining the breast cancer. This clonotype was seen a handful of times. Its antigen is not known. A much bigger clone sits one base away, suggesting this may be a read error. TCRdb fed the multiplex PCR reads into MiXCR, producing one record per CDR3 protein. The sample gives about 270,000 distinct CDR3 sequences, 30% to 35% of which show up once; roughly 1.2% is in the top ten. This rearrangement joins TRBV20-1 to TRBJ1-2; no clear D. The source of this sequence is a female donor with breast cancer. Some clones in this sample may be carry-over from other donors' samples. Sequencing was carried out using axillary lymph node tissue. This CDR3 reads CSAIGPLGSAGYTF. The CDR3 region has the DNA TGCAGTGCTATAGGCCCGTTGGGTTCGGCCGGCTACACCTTC.